The entry that follows covers one T cell receptor (beta chain) sequence. Its antigen is unknown. CDR1 is MNHEY, CDR2 SVGAGI, per germline. The CDR3 totals 15 residues. V dropped 6 bases and J dropped 0; count of bases not matched to a gene: 8. Though nominally healthy at sampling, donors likely had unrecorded immune exposures. This sample is part of a study of cytomegalovirus exposure and HLA in healthy donors. Study observations and caveats: A few of the chains that were CMV-associated were confirmed in vitro to be specific for CMV antigens. Another analysis was done later, and it associated around 16,000 TCR beta sequences with HLA alleles at 0.05 false discovery rate.

Primers included in the PCR were 60 Vbeta and 13 Jbeta primers. The data were produced by immunoSEQ multiplex PCR, yet TCRdb's version contains in-frame clones alone and is incomplete. The data hold more than 95,000 clones, with about 81% observed a single time. The sequenced sample was PBMCs. The chain uses TRBV6-5 and TRBJ2-7; 7 nucleotides line up with TRBD1. The sequence was obtained from a woman under 40 in good health and CMV-seronegative. In DNA form, the CDR3 reads TGTGCCAGCAGATACAGGGGCTCTAGCTCCTACGAGCAGTACTTC. Translation gives CASRYRGSSSYEQYF.